Below are 12 T cell receptor beta chains sequenced from a single sample in a study of T cells in Graves' hyperthyroidism and ophthalmopathy. From RNA transcripts, TCR beta CDR3 regions were amplified. Using the HTBI primer set, a first-round RT-PCR was run on the TCR CDR3. MiXCR, run by TCRdb on the multiplex PCR reads, gives a single entry per CDR3 protein. The sample records 650,000 to 700,000 distinct CDR3 sequences, around a sixth being singletons. The sample consisted of blood. Every receptor here comes from a man in his forties or fifties with Graves' hyperthyroidism.

This clonotype was counted ten times or more. The rearrangement joins TRBV27 to TRBJ2-7; the D call may be TRBD1 or TRBD2 (7 bases each). Germline V CDR1 and CDR2: MNHEY, SMNVEV (reference sequence). The CDR3 has 16 amino acids. V was cut by 4 bases and J by 5 bases, with 21 bases left in between. The CDR3 nucleotides read TGTGCCAGCAGTTCCCCCCAGGGGGGGAAGTTCCACGAGCAGTACTTC. Amino acids: CASSSPQGGKFHEQYF.

This clonotype was found many times. The chain recombines TRBV7-2 with TRBJ2-3; the match to TRBD2 covers 12 bases. V trimming: 4 bases; J trimming: 1 base; junction bases outside the gene matches: 3. Germline V lookup: CDR1 SGHTA, CDR2 FQGNSA. This CDR3 comprises 16 residues. For the CDR3, the DNA is TGTGCCAGCAGCTCCCGGACTAGCGGGGGCACAGATACGCAGTATTTT. Amino acids: CASSSRTSGGTDTQYF.

This clonotype was found a few times. The J gene is TRBJ1-3, the V gene TRBV19; D remains unclear. The CDR3 is 15 residues long. Trimming took off 4 bases at V and 0 bases at J, with 10 bases between the two ends. Germline CDR1 LNHDA, CDR2 SQIVND (reference sequence). CDR3 region: CASSTDGYSGNTIYF. In nucleotides, the CDR3 is TGTGCCAGTAGTACGGACGGCTACTCTGGAAACACCATATATTTT. Looking up the rest from reference TRBV19 and TRBJ1-3 gives the full variable domain: DGGITQSPKYLFRKEGQNVTLSCEQNLNHDAMYWYRQDPGQGLRLIYYSQIVNDFQKGDIAEGYSVSREKKESFPLTVTSAQKNPTAFYLCASSTDGYSGNTIYFGEGSWLTVV.

The rearrangement links TRBV6-1 to TRBJ2-7; D uncertain. Germline CDR1 and CDR2: MNHNS and SASEGT. Trimming took off 5 bases at V and 2 bases at J, with 16 bases between the two ends. The CDR3 runs to 15 residues. The chain's CDR3 is CASSSLTVRPYEQYF. CDR3 nucleotides: TGTGCCAGCAGTTCTCTCACGGTGAGGCCCTACGAGCAGTACTTC.

This clonotype has just a few counts. The rearrangement uses TRBV3-1 and TRBJ2-2; 14 bases map to TRBD2. The CDR3 extends over 17 amino acids. The V gene's germline CDR1 is LGHDT and CDR2 YNNKEL (reference sequence). J lost 5 bases, V lost 4 bases, and 6 bases had no gene match. The CDR3 protein is CASSRGTSGSRTGELFF. DNA of the CDR3: TGTGCCAGCAGCCGAGGGACTAGCGGGAGTAGGACCGGGGAGCTGTTTTTT.

This clonotype was observed a few times. The chain is built from TRBV6-2 or TRBV6-3 and TRBJ2-1; D remains ambiguous. Germline V gene sequence: CDR1 MNHEY, CDR2 SVGEGT. Trimming took off 7 bases at V and 5 bases at J, with 9 bases between the two ends. The length of the CDR3 is 12 residues. The CDR3 spells CASNKPHNEQFF. In nucleotides, the CDR3 is TGTGCCAGCAACAAGCCACACAATGAGCAGTTCTTC.

This clonotype was seen ten or more times. The chain couples TRBV3-1 to TRBJ1-1; TRBD1 aligns across 8 bases. This CDR3 has 16 amino acids. The ends lost 0 bases at V and 2 bases at J; junction bases unmatched: 5. Germline V gene data show CDR1 as LGHDT and CDR2 as YNNKEL (reference sequence). Here the CDR3 reads CASSQDAGTGNTEAFF. The CDR3 coding sequence is TGTGCCAGCAGCCAAGATGCAGGGACAGGAAACACTGAAGCTTTCTTT.

There are a few counts of this clonotype. The rearrangement links TRBV20-1 to TRBJ2-1; TRBD2 aligns across 10 bases. The CDR3 has 22 amino acids. Trimming at V came to 0 bases and at J to 0 bases, leaving 20 bases not matched to a gene. Germline CDR1 reads DFQATT; CDR2 reads SNEGSKA (reference sequence). CDR3 sequence reads: CSARDRDWKPRTSGSSYNEQFF. The DNA of the CDR3 is TGCAGTGCTAGAGATAGGGACTGGAAGCCTAGGACTAGCGGAAGCTCCTACAATGAGCAGTTCTTC.

This clonotype has a handful of counts. V gene TRBV9 combines with J gene TRBJ2-5, with D hard to call. Per the germline V gene, CDR1 is SGDLS and CDR2 is YYNGEE. The CDR3 contains 14 residues. V was trimmed by 4 bases and J by 2 bases, leaving 12 bases between them. The CDR3: CASSPPSSQETQYF. CDR3 nucleotides: TGTGCCAGCAGCCCCCCATCCTCGCAAGAGACCCAGTACTTC.

This clonotype came up many times. This chain uses TRBV6-2 or TRBV6-3 with TRBJ2-1, with 14 bases aligning to TRBD2. With 6 bases clipped from V and 3 bases from J, the junction kept 4 bases outside the gene matches. The CDR3 is 16 amino acids. Per the germline V gene, CDR1 is MNHEY and CDR2 is SVGEGT. The CDR3, as DNA: TGTGCCAGCAGGGGAGGGACTAGCGGGAGCTACAATGAGCAGTTCTTC. This encodes CASRGGTSGSYNEQFF.

The sample holds many counts of this clonotype. The gene calls are TRBV2 and TRBJ2-1; 7 nucleotides align to TRBD2. This CDR3 is built from 13 residues. Germline CDR1 SNHLY, CDR2 FYNNEI. Germline trimming cut 7 bases from V and 9 bases from J; bases unmatched to any gene: 9. The CDR3 reads CASKGGRGAEQFF. CDR3 nucleotide sequence: TGTGCCAGCAAGGGCGGGAGAGGAGCTGAGCAGTTCTTC.

This clonotype was counted between two and nine times. The chain carries TRBV28 and TRBJ1-4; the D gene is possibly TRBD1 (6 bases). The CDR3 sequence is 14 residues long. V lost 7 bases to trimming and J lost 7 bases, with 16 bases between them. CDR1 MDHEN and CDR2 SYDVKM come from the germline V gene. The DNA of the CDR3 is TGTGCCAGCAACCTACAGGGATTTCGTGAAAAACTGTTTTTT. Its translation: CASNLQGFREKLFF.